This paragraph covers one TCR beta chain sequence. The antigen this receptor binds is unknown. No per-base quality is available; no much larger clone lies one base away. Clipping removes 6 bases from V and 8 bases from J, with 9 as the unmatched junction base count. From cysteine to phenylalanine, the CDR3 is 14 amino acids long. Just the 42-base CDR3 DNA is kept, in frame starting at base 1. In the germline V gene, CDR1 corresponds to SQVTM and CDR2 to ANQGSEA. The immunoSEQ Assay, a bias-controlled multiplex PCR, was used to amplify TCRbeta CDR3 regions from genomic DNA. In the original analysis: Within the assay, amplification of reference gene primers was used to estimate how many nucleated cells each sample contained. Sequence reads were collapsed and filtered to measure the absolute abundance of every unique TCRbeta CDR3 rearrangement. For each sample, productive Simpson clonality was calculated as the square root of Simpson's diversity index across productive rearrangements. Imported from immuneACCESS, the table was reduced by TCRdb to in-frame sequences with V and J called. These copies leave out some clones; in studies compared against another copy, an unresolved V gene accounts for under half, and the cause of the remainder is not known. V and J calls and clone size are those listed in that table; D and trimming were worked out from the DNA. The sample records some 200,000 clones, 87% of which are singletons. The ten largest clones take up approximately 12% of the sample.

The data are from a study of blood T cell repertoires in COVID-19 (dated by TCRdb to 2018 to 2020). Regarding the study in general: The collaborator samples originated in the United States, Italy and Spain and spanned the acute and convalescent phases of COVID-19. The material from the prospective study consisted of cDNA or gDNA derived from T cells, B-cell-depleted T cells, or PBMCs. The dataset comprised deeply sampled blood TCRbeta repertoires from subjects exposed to, actively infected with, or recovered from COVID-19. The repertoires were made available in a free public database intended to serve as a resource for research on the immune response to SARS-CoV-2. Samples came from the ongoing ImmuneRACE study (first 160 participants) plus 1,254 subjects from 6 global collaborators. Sample metadata almost always included a de-identified subject ID, COVID-19 status, age in years and sex. HLA class I and class II types, where available, came from metadata supplied by the sample provider rather than from assay-based typing. What the work shows at the level of the full study, not this receptor alone: The quantity of clinical and demographic metadata differed by source and by participant and was supplied without curation.

Samples from volunteer blood donors who had recovered from COVID-19 were contributed by a second Seattle source. Collaborating institutions collected whole blood in K2EDTA tubes following their own protocols. For TCRbeta analysis, collaborators shipped samples in one of three forms: frozen whole blood, isolated PBMCs, or DNA extracted from either of those sample types. The TCR sequence derives from a woman aged 18-29 years who had recovered from COVID-19. The sample was peripheral blood. The sequence is built from TRBV29-1 and TRBJ2-1; the junction holds 11 bases that match TRBD2. The DNA reads TGCAGCGTACAGATAGCGGGAGGGGCGGATGAGCAGTTCTTC. Translated, it reads CSVQIAGGADEQFF.